Each of the 19 T cell receptor beta chains below was sequenced from the same sample in a study of blood T cell repertoires in COVID-19. Generated by immunoSEQ multiplex PCR, the TCRdb table keeps only in-frame clones and is missing some. Here the sample spans roughly 300,000 clones, more than 75% being singletons. The source material was PBMCs or T cells enriched from blood (not recorded which). The receptor set was obtained from a woman younger than 45 who had recovered from COVID-19.

The chain recombines TRBV14 with TRBJ1-4; 8 bases align to TRBD1. The germline gives CDR1 SGHDN, CDR2 FVKESK. V lost 4 bases and J lost 6; bases outside the gene matches: 7. The CDR3 loop spans 15 amino acids. Here the CDR3 reads CASSRIGQGYEKLFF. The CDR3 nucleotides read TGTGCCAGCAGCCGCATCGGACAGGGATATGAAAAACTGTTTTTT.

The chain carries TRBV6-5 and TRBJ1-5; TRBD1 aligns across 7 bases. CDR3 length: 13 residues. Looked up from germline, CDR1 is MNHEY and CDR2 is SVGAGI. The junction had 4 bases not matched to a gene; V was cut back by 6 bases and J by 5 bases. The CDR3, as DNA: TGTGCCAGCAGCCGGACAGGCCATCAGCCCCAGCATTTT. Protein product: CASSRTGHQPQHF.

The gene calls are TRBV18 and TRBJ1-6; D call uncertain. With 6 bases removed from V and 8 bases from J, the gap between germline ends came to 17 bases. CDR1 and CDR2 (germline): KGHSH, LQKENI. This CDR3 is built from 15 residues. The CDR3 region is CASSRMALHDSPLHF. The CDR3 coding sequence is TGTGCCAGCTCCCGCATGGCCCTGCACGATTCACCCCTCCACTTT.

The chain links TRBV28 to TRBJ1-4; D is unresolved. Trimming took 2 bases from V and 10 from J, leaving 14 bases between them. In germline, CDR1 is MDHEN, CDR2 SYDVKM. The CDR3 runs to 14 residues. CDR3 DNA: TGTGCCAGCAGTTTACCCGAGAGCGTCGGAAAACTGTTTTTT. It specifies CASSLPESVGKLFF.

The genes are TRBV27 and TRBJ2-7, with 7 bases that match TRBD1. Trimming cost V 8 bases and J 3 bases; bases outside gene matches: 7. Germline V gene lookup returns CDR1 MNHEY and CDR2 SMNVEV (reference sequence). There are 13 residues in the CDR3. The CDR3 DNA sequence: TGTGCCAGCTCTAAGGGACAGTTCTACGAGCAGTACTTC. This codes for CASSKGQFYEQYF.

The V and J genes are TRBV6-2 or TRBV6-3 and TRBJ2-3; 7 nucleotides match TRBD1. The CDR3 is 16 amino acids. The germline gives CDR1 MNHEY, CDR2 SVGEGT. The V and J ends lost 5 bases and 3 bases, in that order; junction bases with no gene match: 11. Written as DNA, the CDR3 is TGTGCCAGCAGTCAAGAGAACAGGGGAAGGACAGATACGCAGTATTTT. It translates to CASSQENRGRTDTQYF.

The chain links TRBV4-3 to TRBJ1-1; D is undetermined. This CDR3 comprises 14 residues. The V end lost 0 bases, the J end lost 4 bases, and 9 bases lay between the germline ends. Looked up from germline, CDR1 is LGHNA and CDR2 is YSLEER. CDR3 coding DNA: TGCGCCAGCAGCCAAGATATGACTTTCACTGAAGCTTTCTTT. Amino acids: CASSQDMTFTEAFF.

The chain is built from TRBV27 and TRBJ1-1; TRBD1 matches 12 bases. V lost 7 bases, J lost 1 base, and 10 bases stayed unmatched. Germline V gene lookup returns CDR1 MNHEY and CDR2 SMNVEV (reference sequence). The CDR3 consists of 17 residues. The CDR3 DNA reads TGTGCCAGCAACCGAGGGACAGGGGGCGTGAGGAACACTGAAGCTTTCTTT. It yields the protein CASNRGTGGVRNTEAFF.

The J gene is TRBJ2-6, the V gene TRBV4-3; D is perhaps TRBD2 (6 bases). Germline V gives CDR1 LGHNA, CDR2 YSLEER. Trimming left V 1 base short and J 2 bases short, with 12 bases between. The CDR3 spans 17 residues. CDR3 residues: CASSQGGSGAGANVLTF. Written as DNA, the CDR3 is TGCGCCAGCAGCCAAGGAGGTTCGGGGGCTGGGGCCAACGTCCTGACTTTC.

The CDR3 region has the DNA TGTGCCAGTAGTCAAGCGGGGGGCCCTTTTGGGTCAGATACGCAGTATTTT. It is translated as CASSQAGGPFGSDTQYF. This chain links TRBV19 with TRBJ2-3; 9 positions match TRBD2. Losses at the gene ends were 5 bases for V and 4 bases for J; bases not matched to a gene: 13. This CDR3 comprises 17 residues. Germline-derived CDR1 and CDR2 are LNHDA and SQIVND (reference sequence).

The gene calls are TRBV29-1 and TRBJ2-7; D ambiguous. The CDR3 has 12 residues. Looked up from germline, CDR1 is SQVTM and CDR2 is ANQGSEA. V lost 6 bases, J lost 2 bases, and 11 bases lay in between. The CDR3 reads CSVARSPYEQYF. CDR3 nucleotide sequence: TGCAGCGTGGCTAGGAGTCCCTACGAGCAGTACTTC.

The chain's CDR3 is CASRGGYSNQPQHF. In nucleotides, the CDR3 is TGTGCCAGCAGGGGAGGCTATAGCAATCAGCCCCAGCATTTT. This sequence joins TRBV27 and TRBJ1-5; D gene uncertain. The V end lost 6 bases, the J end lost 0 bases, and 9 bases lay between the germline ends. Germline CDR1 MNHEY, CDR2 SMNVEV (reference sequence). This CDR3 has 14 amino acids.

This clone occurred a few times. CDR3 DNA sequence: TGTGCCAGCAGTGTTGGTGGACAGCTCATAGAAGCTTTCTTT. Protein product: CASSVGGQLIEAFF. This sequence joins TRBV27 and TRBJ1-1; TRBD1 might be the D (6 bases). Trimming took 5 bases from V and 8 from J, leaving 18 bases between them. In germline, CDR1 is MNHEY, CDR2 SMNVEV (reference sequence). This CDR3 contains 14 residues.

This chain joins TRBV14 and TRBJ2-1, with TRBD1 matching 8 bases. Per the germline V gene, CDR1 is SGHDN and CDR2 is FVKESK. CDR3 length: 17 amino acids. The junction had 11 bases not matched to a gene; V was cut back by 3 bases and J by 4 bases. The CDR3 reads CASSHDPPDREYNEQFF. CDR3 nucleotide sequence: TGTGCCAGCAGCCATGATCCTCCGGACAGGGAATACAATGAGCAGTTCTTC.

This clone was counted once. The rearrangement joins TRBV12-3 or TRBV12-4 to TRBJ2-1; 10 nucleotides agree with TRBD1. Trimming cost V 7 bases and J 9 bases; bases outside gene matches: 6. CDR3 length equals 13 residues. Written as DNA, the CDR3 is TGTGCCAGCACCGATAGACAGGGGGCTGAGCAGTTCTTC. Its translation is CASTDRQGAEQFF.

CDR3 amino acids: CASSPGTGGDQPQHF. Written as DNA, the CDR3 is TGTGCCAGCTCACCCGGGACAGGGGGGGATCAGCCCCAGCATTTT. V is TRBV18 and J is TRBJ1-5, with TRBD1 identical over 11 bases. The germline CDR1 and CDR2 sequences are KGHSH and LQKENI. V shed 3 bases, J shed 5 bases, and the junction held 3 bases outside the gene matches. The CDR3 runs 15 residues.

The chain has TRBV2 and TRBJ1-6; 7 bases agree with TRBD1. The V gene's germline CDR1 is SNHLY and CDR2 FYNNEI. This CDR3 is built from 16 residues. V shed 5 bases and J 7 bases; nucleotides not matched to a gene: 11. CDR3 in amino acids: CASSTTINRGNSPLHF. The CDR3 nucleotides read TGTGCCAGCAGTACGACTATTAACAGGGGAAATTCACCCCTCCACTTT. Variable domain in full (rest from reference TRBV2 and TRBJ1-6): EPEVTQTPSHQVTQMGQEVILRCVPISNHLYFYWYRQILGQKVEFLVSFYNNEISEKSEIFDDQFSVERPDGSNFTLKIRSTKLEDSAMYFCASSTTINRGNSPLHFGNGTRLTVT.

The V gene is TRBV7-3, the J gene TRBJ1-3; 9 bases align to TRBD1. The trim removed 5 bases at V and 3 bases at J, leaving 5 bases unmatched. This CDR3 spans 15 amino acids. Germline V gene lookup returns CDR1 SGHTA and CDR2 FQGTGA. The CDR3 DNA follows: TGTGCCAGCAGCATTCGGACAGGGGATGGAAACACCATATATTTT. Protein sequence: CASSIRTGDGNTIYF.

CDR3 nucleotide sequence: TGTGCCAGCAGTTACAATAGGGACAGGGAATACGAGCAGTACTTC. Encoded protein: CASSYNRDREYEQYF. The chain is built from TRBV6-5 and TRBJ2-7; 9 bases agree with TRBD1. This CDR3 spans 15 amino acids. V dropped 2 bases and J dropped 4; count of bases not matched to a gene: 6. In germline, CDR1 is MNHEY, CDR2 SVGAGI.